The text below deals with one T cell receptor beta chain. As yet, its antigen is unknown. This sample was taken from a study of OX40 agonist ivuxolimab in advanced cancers. For the study at large: Participants could have had prior anti-PD-1, anti-PD-L1 or anti-CTLA-4 therapy, and approximately 37% had some. General study points: In general, CD8+ T cells held more expanded clones than CD4+ did, on average.

Sequencing used immunoSEQ multiplex PCR; TCRdb keeps in-frame clones, though not all of them. The sample includes over 60,000 clones, 70% to 90% seen only once; the top ten take 0.3% to 0.45%. This TCR was sampled from an adult with an advanced solid tumor such as melanoma, head and neck, liver or kidney cancer. The sequenced sample was CD4+ or CD8+ T cells sorted from blood, obtained in a trial of the OX40 agonist ivuxolimab.

This CDR3 is CASSNLAGGSYEQYF. CDR3 in DNA: TGCGCCAGCAGCAACCTAGCGGGAGGTTCCTACGAGCAGTACTTC. The chain combines TRBV5-1 with TRBJ2-7, with 11 bases aligning to TRBD2. This CDR3 has 15 amino acids. The germline CDR1 and CDR2 sequences are SGHRS and YFSETQ. V shed 4 bases, J shed 1 base, and the junction held 4 bases outside the gene matches.